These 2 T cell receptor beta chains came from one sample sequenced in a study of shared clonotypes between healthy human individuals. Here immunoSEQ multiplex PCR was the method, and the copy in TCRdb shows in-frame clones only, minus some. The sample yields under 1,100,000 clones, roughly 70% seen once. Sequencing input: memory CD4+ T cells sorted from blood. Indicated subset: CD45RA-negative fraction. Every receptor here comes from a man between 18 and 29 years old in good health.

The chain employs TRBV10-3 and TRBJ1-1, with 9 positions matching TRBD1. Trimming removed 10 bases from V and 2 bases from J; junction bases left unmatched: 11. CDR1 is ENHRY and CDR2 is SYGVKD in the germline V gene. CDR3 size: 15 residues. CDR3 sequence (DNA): TGTGCCAGCGCGCGACAGGGGGTTGGCAACACTGAAGCTTTCTTT. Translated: CASARQGVGNTEAFF.

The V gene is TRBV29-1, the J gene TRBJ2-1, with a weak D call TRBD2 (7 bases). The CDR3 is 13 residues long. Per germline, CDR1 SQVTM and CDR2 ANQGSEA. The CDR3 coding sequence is TGCAGTTGGTTGGGGGGGGCCGCCGATGAGCAGTTCTTC. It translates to CSWLGGAADEQFF.